A selection of T cell receptor beta chains follows, all from one sample in a study of OX40 agonist ivuxolimab in advanced cancers. The assay was immunoSEQ multiplex PCR, and TCRdb's table has in-frame clones only and misses some. The table shows about 54,000 clones, with around 89% occurring only once. The sequencing here drew on CD4+ or CD8+ T cells sorted from blood, taken in a trial of the OX40 agonist ivuxolimab. The receptors here all came from an adult with an advanced solid tumor such as melanoma, head and neck, liver or kidney cancer. CDR3s include the opening cysteine and the closing phenylalanine or tryptophan. D genes are given only for firm matches. Part of the rows lack a size; the others show once, few, many or a class for expanded clones.

clone_size	d_call	v_call	j_call	cdr3_nt	cdr3_aa
-	TRBD1	TRBV9	TRBJ2-7	TGTGCCAGCAGCGGGTCCGGGACAGGGGCCGAGCAGTACTTC	CASSGSGTGAEQYF
-	-	TRBV4-1	TRBJ2-1	TGCGCCAGCAGCCAAGATGGGCGGGACAAGCAGTTCTTC	CASSQDGRDKQFF
-	TRBD1	TRBV7-9	TRBJ2-1	TGTGCCAGCAGCCCGACAGGGAGACGTAGAGGGGAGCAGTTCTTC	CASSPTGRRRGEQFF
-	-	TRBV9	TRBJ1-5	TGTGCCAGCAGCCCCGGAGGGGGCAATCAGCCCCAGCATTTT	CASSPGGGNQPQHF
once	-	TRBV4-2	TRBJ1-2	TGTGCCAGCAGCCAAGATCGGAGGGTCTATGGCTACACCTTC	CASSQDRRVYGYTF
once	-	TRBV28	TRBJ1-4	TGTGCCAGCAGTTGGGGGGCCGCAGGACTGTTTTTT	CASSWGAAGLFF
-	-	TRBV11-2	TRBJ2-6	TGTGCCAGCAGCTTAGAGGTCAGGGCCTCTGGGGCCAACGTCCTGACTTTC	CASSLEVRASGANVLTF
-	-	TRBV7-2	TRBJ1-1	TGTGCCAGCAGCTGGTATACGAACACTGAAGCTTTCTTT	CASSWYTNTEAFF
-	-	TRBV30	TRBJ1-4	TGTGCCTGGTACAGAGCAACTAATGAAAAACTGTTTTTT	CAWYRATNEKLFF
few	TRBD2	TRBV5-6	TRBJ2-3	TGTGCCAGCAGCATGACTAGCGGGCCAGATACGCAGTATTTT	CASSMTSGPDTQYF
-	-	TRBV10-1	TRBJ2-3	TGCGCCAGCAGTGAACGGGCGGGGGATACGCAGTATTTT	CASSERAGDTQYF
-	TRBD1	TRBV28	TRBJ1-1	TGTGCCAGCACCTCAGGGGGGAAATCAGGGGCTTTCTTT	CASTSGGKSGAFF
-	TRBD1	TRBV30	TRBJ1-5	TGTGCCTGGAGAGAGGGGGCTAATCAGCCCCAGCATTTT	CAWREGANQPQHF
-	-	TRBV19	TRBJ1-1	TGTGCCAGTAGTGCCGTAGACAGGTTGAACACTGAAGCTTTCTTT	CASSAVDRLNTEAFF
-	-	TRBV5-1	TRBJ1-3	TGCGCCAGCAGCTTGGAACAACGGGGAAACACCATATATTTT	CASSLEQRGNTIYF